Shown below are 12 T cell receptor beta chains from a single sample sequenced in a study of blood T cell repertoires in COVID-19. The table came from immunoSEQ multiplex PCR; TCRdb's copy has only in-frame clones and leaves some out. The sample lists some 60,000 clones; around 92% were seen once. The sequencing input was peripheral blood. All receptors come from a man between 60 and 70 years old with acute or convalescent COVID-19.

The chain uses TRBV21-1 and TRBJ1-3; TRBD1, the table's D call, was not compared with the DNA. TRBV21-1 is reported as a pseudogene. CDR3 length: 15 residues. This CDR3 reads CARPRTVRSGNTIYF. The CDR3 nucleotides are TGTGCTCGACCCCGGACAGTCCGCTCTGGAAACACCATATATTTT.

The J gene is TRBJ2-5, the V gene TRBV6-5, with 9 bases identical to TRBD1. The V and J ends lost 10 bases and 1 base, in that order; junction bases with no gene match: 7. The CDR3 totals 14 residues. Germline-derived CDR1 and CDR2 are MNHEY and SVGAGI. The CDR3 loop reads CATKPGQGQETQYF. The DNA of the CDR3 is TGTGCCACCAAACCGGGACAGGGCCAAGAGACCCAGTACTTC.

This chain connects TRBV9 to TRBJ2-4, with 9 bases fitting TRBD1. Germline lookup yields CDR1 SGDLS and CDR2 YYNGEE. J was trimmed by 9 bases and V by 4 bases; bases with no gene match: 5. The CDR3 loop spans 13 amino acids. The DNA for the CDR3 is TGTGCCAGCAGCCAGGGACAGGGCGGCATTCAGTACTTC. This gives the protein CASSQGQGGIQYF.

The chain joins TRBV7-3 to TRBJ2-1, with 12 bases matching TRBD2. The V gene end was trimmed by 4 bases and the J gene end by 1 base; junction bases not matched to a gene: 8. The CDR3 is made up of 18 amino acids. The germline gives CDR1 SGHTA, CDR2 FQGTGA. CDR3 sequence reads: CASSSWGLAGPSYNEQFF. In DNA form, the CDR3 reads TGTGCCAGCAGCTCGTGGGGACTAGCGGGCCCTTCCTACAATGAGCAGTTCTTC.

This clone occurred a few times. This sequence joins TRBV28 and TRBJ1-5; the D gene is possibly TRBD1 (5 bases). The CDR3 runs 17 residues. Germline CDR1 is MDHEN and CDR2 is SYDVKM. Trimming removed 6 bases from V and 0 bases from J, with 18 bases in between. The CDR3, as DNA: TGTGCCAGCAGCCCGGGGGGGGACCGATATAGCAATCAGCCCCAGCATTTT. The encoded protein is CASSPGGDRYSNQPQHF.

The J gene is TRBJ2-7, the V gene TRBV11-2, with D possibly being TRBD1 (6 bases). CDR1 is SGHAT and CDR2 is FQNNGV in the germline V gene. V was trimmed by 7 bases and J by 0 bases, leaving 19 bases between them. This CDR3 contains 16 residues. CDR3 nucleotides: TGTGCCAGCACCAAGTGGCAGGGGTCGATCTCCTACGAGCAGTACTTC. Its translation: CASTKWQGSISYEQYF.

This clone is a singleton in its sample. The V gene is TRBV25-1, the J gene TRBJ2-7, with TRBD1 matching 10 bases. The CDR3 is made up of 16 amino acids. After removal of 3 bases from V and 6 bases from J, the junction contained 11 bases not matched to a gene. Germline loops: CDR1 MGHDK, CDR2 SYGVNS. CDR3 protein: CASSDPGTGEVSEQYF. CDR3 sequence (DNA): TGTGCCAGCAGTGACCCCGGGACAGGGGAGGTTAGCGAGCAGTACTTC.

The J gene is TRBJ1-1, the V gene TRBV28, with 10 bases matching TRBD1. The junction had 6 bases not matched to a gene; V was cut back by 7 bases and J by 4 bases. Germline values: CDR1 MDHEN, CDR2 SYDVKM. This CDR3 is 14 amino acids long. This CDR3 is CASTRQGARTEAFF. CDR3 in DNA: TGTGCCAGCACCCGACAGGGGGCGCGCACTGAAGCTTTCTTT. The complete variable domain, with remaining parts taken from reference TRBV28 and TRBJ1-1, reads DVKVTQSSRYLVKRTGEKVFLECVQDMDHENMFWYRQDPGLGLRLIYFSYDVKMKEKGDIPEGYSVSREKKERFSLILESASTNQTSMYLCASTRQGARTEAFFGQGTRLTVV.

J is TRBJ2-7 and V is TRBV6-1; the match to TRBD1 covers 8 bases. The germline V gene has CDR1 MNHNS and CDR2 SASEGT. The CDR3 totals 15 residues. J was trimmed by 4 bases and V by 1 base; bases with no gene match: 6. The CDR3 DNA follows: TGTGCCAGCAGTGAAGTCCGCAGGGGGCTATACGAGCAGTACTTC. It translates to CASSEVRRGLYEQYF.

The chain carries TRBV19 and TRBJ2-3; TRBD2 agrees at 7 bases. Unmatched junction bases numbered 15, after V lost 9 bases and J lost 0 bases. The CDR3 is 17 residues long. In germline, CDR1 is LNHDA, CDR2 SQIVND (reference sequence). CDR3 DNA: TGTGCCAGCCGTTATAGGGGAGGGCGGCAGAGCACAGATACGCAGTATTTT. It is translated as CASRYRGGRQSTDTQYF.

The chain joins TRBV19 to TRBJ1-4; TRBD1 matches at 7 bases. V trimming: 8 bases; J trimming: 4 bases; junction bases outside the gene matches: 13. Germline CDR1 is LNHDA and CDR2 is SQIVND (reference sequence). The CDR3 runs to 16 residues. CDR3 amino acids: CASSDSGTVNNEKLFF. DNA for the CDR3: TGTGCCAGTTCCGATTCCGGGACAGTTAATAATGAAAAACTGTTTTTT.

The rearrangement joins TRBV28 to TRBJ2-5; D ambiguous. The CDR3 runs 14 residues. The germline V gene has CDR1 MDHEN and CDR2 SYDVKM. V dropped 3 bases and J dropped 7 bases, with 15 bases sitting between them. The chain's CDR3 is CASSFVREVGTQYF. CDR3 DNA sequence: TGTGCCAGCAGTTTTGTGCGTGAGGTAGGGACCCAGTACTTC. Full variable domain (remainder filled in from reference TRBV28 and TRBJ2-5): DVKVTQSSRYLVKRTGEKVFLECVQDMDHENMFWYRQDPGLGLRLIYFSYDVKMKEKGDIPEGYSVSREKKERFSLILESASTNQTSMYLCASSFVREVGTQYFGPGTRLLVL.